A single sample gave rise to the 15 T cell receptor beta chains below, sequenced in a study of T cell clones after liver transplantation. Assay: immunoSEQ multiplex PCR; the TCRdb copy retains only in-frame clones and omits some. This sample has around 110,000 clones, with about nine tenths found just once. Sequencing used CD4+ T cells from blood, obtained 12 months after liver transplant. Receptor source: a human patient who received a liver transplant. Some T cells may be graft donor cells.

The chain joins TRBV6-6 to TRBJ2-2; D assignment may be TRBD1 or TRBD2 (5 bases each). The CDR3 length is 14 residues. The ends were cut back, 5 bases at V and 1 base at J, with 8 bases in the middle. Per germline, CDR1 MNHNY and CDR2 SVGAGI (reference sequence). The CDR3 region has the DNA TGTGCCAGCAGTACAGGACTGAACACCGGGGAGCTGTTTTTT. It is translated as CASSTGLNTGELFF.

V gene TRBV7-9 combines with J gene TRBJ2-4; TRBD2 agrees at 7 bases. After removal of 5 bases from V and 0 bases from J, the junction contained 7 bases not matched to a gene. This CDR3 contains 16 residues. Germline CDR1 SEHNR, CDR2 FQNEAQ (reference sequence). CDR3 sequence reads: CASSKTSILAKNIQYF. In DNA, the CDR3 is TGTGCCAGCAGCAAGACTAGCATCTTAGCCAAAAACATTCAGTACTTC.

This chain links TRBV5-1 with TRBJ1-4, with 9 bases lining up with TRBD1. Germline CDR1 and CDR2: SGHRS and YFSETQ. The CDR3 is made up of 14 amino acids. V was clipped by 4 bases and J by 8 bases; unmatched bases: 6. The CDR3, as DNA: TGCGCCAGCAGCGGTGACAGGGGGAACGAAAAACTGTTTTTT. It translates to CASSGDRGNEKLFF.

V is TRBV28 and J is TRBJ2-5; 8 bases are a match to TRBD1. This CDR3 has 13 amino acids. CDR1 MDHEN and CDR2 SYDVKM come from the germline V gene. V was pared by 6 bases and J by 2 bases, with 2 bases of the junction left unmatched. The CDR3, as DNA: TGTGCCAGCAGAGACAGGGGACAAGAGACCCAGTACTTC. Protein sequence: CASRDRGQETQYF. The full variable domain, with the rest looked up from reference TRBV28 and TRBJ2-5, is DVKVTQSSRYLVKRTGEKVFLECVQDMDHENMFWYRQDPGLGLRLIYFSYDVKMKEKGDIPEGYSVSREKKERFSLILESASTNQTSMYLCASRDRGQETQYFGPGTRLLVL.

The chain is built from TRBV5-1 and TRBJ2-3, with 7 bases that match TRBD1. The CDR3 extends over 14 amino acids. V gave up 4 bases and J gave up 2 bases; unmatched junction bases: 4. Germline lookup yields CDR1 SGHRS and CDR2 YFSETQ. CDR3 nucleotide sequence: TGCGCCAGCAGCGCGGACAGGAACACAGATACGCAGTATTTT. This sequence encodes CASSADRNTDTQYF.

The J gene is TRBJ1-2, the V gene TRBV5-4; 7 nucleotides agree with TRBD1. CDR1 and CDR2 from the germline V gene are SGHNT and YYREEE (reference sequence). This CDR3 is built from 14 residues. V shed 3 bases and J 2 bases; nucleotides not matched to a gene: 4. Here the CDR3 reads CASSWQGENYGYTF. The DNA for the CDR3 is TGTGCCAGCAGCTGGCAGGGGGAGAACTATGGCTACACCTTC.

The chain recombines TRBV28 with TRBJ2-1; D is perhaps TRBD2 (6 bases). The CDR3 length is 14 residues. Germline V gene lookup returns CDR1 MDHEN and CDR2 SYDVKM. V dropped 5 bases and J dropped 9 bases, with 17 bases sitting between them. The CDR3 bases are TGTGCCAGCAGTATCCCGGGGACTCAAGGTGAGCAGTTCTTC. This codes for CASSIPGTQGEQFF.

This rearrangement joins TRBV5-4 to TRBJ2-2; tentative D call: TRBD2 (6 bases). The length of the CDR3 is 16 residues. The V gene lost 4 bases and the J gene lost 1 base, with 14 bases spanning the gap. Germline CDR1 and CDR2: SGHNT and YYREEE (reference sequence). The CDR3 DNA reads as TGTGCCAGCAGCAGGGCTAGCGAAGGGAACACCGGGGAGCTGTTTTTT. This codes for CASSRASEGNTGELFF.

V usage is TRBV5-1 and J usage is TRBJ2-7, with 7 bases matching TRBD1. After removal of 3 bases from V and 0 bases from J, the junction contained 6 bases not matched to a gene. The germline V gene has CDR1 SGHRS and CDR2 YFSETQ. This CDR3 spans 15 amino acids. CDR3 sequence: CASSSVRGFSYEQYF. The CDR3 region has the DNA TGCGCCAGCAGCTCCGTCAGGGGGTTCTCCTACGAGCAGTACTTC.

This chain links TRBV28 with TRBJ1-2, with TRBD1 matching 8 bases. The CDR3 is 16 residues long. The junction had 13 bases not matched to a gene; V was cut back by 6 bases and J by 4 bases. The V gene's germline CDR1 is MDHEN and CDR2 SYDVKM. The CDR3 DNA reads as TGTGCCAGCAGCACGGACAGGGCTACCACTCTCTATGGCTACACCTTC. It yields the protein CASSTDRATTLYGYTF.

The chain couples TRBV27 to TRBJ2-2, with unresolved D. V dropped 0 bases and J dropped 1 base, with 3 bases sitting between them. Germline CDR1 reads MNHEY; CDR2 reads SMNVEV (reference sequence). The CDR3 has 14 residues. The CDR3 DNA sequence: TGTGCCAGCAGTTTATCGCGGAACACCGGGGAGCTGTTTTTT. It is translated as CASSLSRNTGELFF.

CDR3 in amino acids: CSAGAGLGGKDTQYF. CDR3 sequence (DNA): TGCAGCGCGGGAGCAGGGCTGGGTGGTAAGGATACGCAGTATTTT. The chain links TRBV29-1 to TRBJ2-3, with D perhaps TRBD2 (6 bases). The germline V and J ends were trimmed by 7 bases and 6 bases, with 23 bases remaining between them. The germline V gene has CDR1 SQVTM and CDR2 ANQGSEA. The CDR3 consists of 15 residues.

The rearrangement uses TRBV7-3 and TRBJ2-2; 7 nucleotides match TRBD2. Germline lookup yields CDR1 SGHTA and CDR2 FQGTGA. The V gene end was trimmed by 8 bases and the J gene end by 4 bases; junction bases not matched to a gene: 4. The CDR3 runs 13 residues. Here the CDR3 reads CASASSGTGELFF. Here the CDR3 DNA reads TGTGCCAGCGCTTCTAGCGGCACCGGGGAGCTGTTTTTT.

This clone came up once. V is TRBV19 and J is TRBJ2-7; a possible D gene is TRBD1 (6 bases). The CDR3 consists of 13 residues. Trimming stripped 3 bases from V and 7 bases from J, with 13 bases between. The germline gives CDR1 LNHDA, CDR2 SQIVND (reference sequence). The CDR3 is CASSIGGREEQYF. In DNA, the CDR3 is TGTGCCAGTAGTATTGGGGGCAGGGAGGAGCAGTACTTC.

The V call is TRBV2, the J call TRBJ2-6; D not resolved. The CDR3 spans 14 residues. Trimming stripped 5 bases from V and 0 bases from J, with 5 bases between. CDR1 and CDR2 (germline): SNHLY, FYNNEI. The CDR3 loop is CASSPSSGANVLTF. The DNA for the CDR3 is TGTGCCAGCAGTCCAAGCTCTGGGGCCAACGTCCTGACTTTC.